Following are 30 T cell receptor beta chains from one sample sequenced in a study of OX40 agonist ivuxolimab in advanced cancers. TCRdb's table, derived via immunoSEQ multiplex PCR, lists solely in-frame clones and lacks some. The table shows 75,000 to 80,000 clones, with over 75% occurring only once. The source was CD4+ or CD8+ T cells sorted from blood, collected in a trial of the OX40 agonist ivuxolimab. The receptor set was obtained from an adult with an advanced solid tumor such as melanoma, head and neck, liver or kidney cancer.

The rearrangement links TRBV28 to TRBJ2-5; 11 positions match TRBD2. The CDR3 runs to 13 residues. Germline CDR1 is MDHEN and CDR2 is SYDVKM. V was clipped by 5 bases and J by 7 bases; unmatched bases: 3. CDR3 bases: TGTGCCAGCAGTAGCGGGACTAGCGGGACCCAGTACTTC. It yields the protein CASSSGTSGTQYF.

V gene TRBV4-1 combines with J gene TRBJ1-2; no definite D call. V was trimmed by 4 bases and J by 4 bases, leaving 13 bases between them. This CDR3 is built from 14 residues. Germline assignment: CDR1 MGHRA and CDR2 YSYEKL. CDR3 DNA sequence: TGCGCCAGCAGCCGGGCCACTGTGGGCTATGGCTACACCTTC. Residues: CASSRATVGYGYTF.

This clone was seen just once. The chain couples TRBV6-6 to TRBJ2-2; D call uncertain. CDR1 is MNHNY and CDR2 is SVGAGI in the germline V gene (reference sequence). The V and J ends lost 8 bases and 6 bases respectively, with 4 bases between them. The CDR3 runs to 10 residues. CDR3 residues: CASLSGELFF. The CDR3 nucleotides are TGTGCCAGCTTGTCCGGGGAGCTGTTTTTT.

Remarks on this clone: Compared with germline, one end of the junction differs, possibly owing to a read error. As DNA, the CDR3 is TGTGCTAGCAGCCCCAGTACTAGCGGCACCGGGGAGCTGTTTTTT. Amino acids: CASSPSTSGTGELFF. J is TRBJ2-2 and V is TRBV7-7, with 8 nucleotides matching TRBD2. The CDR3 contains 15 residues. Germline CDR1 is SSHAT and CDR2 is FNYEAQ (reference sequence).

The genes are TRBV19 and TRBJ2-4; D uncertain. The CDR3 extends over 11 amino acids. CDR1 LNHDA and CDR2 SQIVND come from the germline V gene (reference sequence). Trimming shortened V by 6 bases and J by 1 base, and 1 base separated the two germline ends. The CDR3 region has the DNA TGTGCCAGTAGCGCCAAAAACATTCAGTACTTC. This codes for CASSAKNIQYF.

This chain joins TRBV7-3 and TRBJ1-1, with D uncertain. Trimming left V 5 bases short and J 4 bases short, with 11 bases between. Germline CDR1 SGHTA, CDR2 FQGTGA. This CDR3 comprises 13 residues. The chain's CDR3 is CASSHGPITEAFF. The DNA for the CDR3 is TGTGCCAGCAGCCATGGTCCTATCACTGAAGCTTTCTTT.

Here the CDR3 DNA reads TGTGCCAGCAGTTCTACAGGGAAGAGGACCAAAAACATTCAGTACTTC. Protein sequence: CASSSTGKRTKNIQYF. This sequence joins TRBV28 and TRBJ2-4, with a possible D match to TRBD1 (6 bases). Trimming shortened V by 4 bases and J by 2 bases, and 15 bases separated the two germline ends. This CDR3 spans 16 amino acids. Germline loops: CDR1 MDHEN, CDR2 SYDVKM.

This chain links TRBV7-2 with TRBJ2-3; 12 nucleotides match TRBD1. J was trimmed by 3 bases and V by 3 bases; bases with no gene match: 7. CDR3 length: 17 residues. Germline V CDR1 and CDR2: SGHTA, FQGNSA. CDR3 nucleotides: TGTGCCAGCAGCTTCCCAGGGACAGGGGGCTTGACAGATACGCAGTATTTT. It yields the protein CASSFPGTGGLTDTQYF.

V is TRBV7-7 and J is TRBJ2-7; 9 nucleotides agree with TRBD2. CDR1 and CDR2 from the germline V gene are SSHAT and FNYEAQ (reference sequence). The CDR3 extends over 14 amino acids. Here the CDR3 reads CASSLAGAENQQYF. CDR3 sequence (DNA): TGTGCTAGCTCATTAGCGGGAGCCGAAAACCAGCAGTACTTC.

The rearrangement joins TRBV5-1 to TRBJ2-1; D is unclear. The CDR3 is 14 residues long. Germline CDR1 is SGHRS and CDR2 is YFSETQ. Trimming took off 4 bases at V and 6 bases at J, with 14 bases between the two ends. As DNA, the CDR3 is TGCGCCAGCAGCACAACCGGGCCCGGCAATGAGCAGTTCTTC. This gives the protein CASSTTGPGNEQFF.

This chain links TRBV10-3 with TRBJ2-3, with 10 bases fitting TRBD2. Trimming at V came to 3 bases and at J to 1 base, leaving 7 bases not matched to a gene. This CDR3 has 17 residues. Germline loops: CDR1 ENHRY, CDR2 SYGVKD. CDR3 DNA: TGTGCCATCAGTGACTTTACCGGGACTAGCGGCACAGATACGCAGTATTTT. Its translation is CAISDFTGTSGTDTQYF.

The chain employs TRBV2 and TRBJ1-4; D remains unclear. V was cut by 0 bases and J by 8 bases, with 10 bases left in between. The CDR3 extends over 14 amino acids. CDR1 is SNHLY and CDR2 is FYNNEI in the germline V gene. CDR3 protein: CASSEATSREKLFF. The CDR3 DNA reads TGTGCCAGCAGTGAAGCGACGTCCCGAGAAAAACTGTTTTTT. Combining the CDR3 with reference TRBV2 and TRBJ1-4 gives the whole variable domain EPEVTQTPSHQVTQMGQEVILRCVPISNHLYFYWYRQILGQKVEFLVSFYNNEISEKSEIFDDQFSVERPDGSNFTLKIRSTKLEDSAMYFCASSEATSREKLFFGSGTQLSVL.

This clone was seen a few times. The rearrangement links TRBV5-1 to TRBJ2-6, with D unresolved. This CDR3 has 15 residues. CDR1 is SGHRS, CDR2 YFSETQ, per germline. V was trimmed by 0 bases and J by 0 bases, leaving 4 bases between them. The CDR3 region has the DNA TGCGCCAGCAGCTTGGCGGCCTCTGGGGCCAACGTCCTGACTTTC. It is translated as CASSLAASGANVLTF.

This sequence joins TRBV9 and TRBJ1-3, with no clear D. CDR3 size: 13 residues. V lost 1 base, J lost 0 bases, and 2 bases lay in between. Germline V gives CDR1 SGDLS, CDR2 YYNGEE. The CDR3 DNA reads TGTGCCAGCAGCGTAAACTCTGGAAACACCATATATTTT. Its translation: CASSVNSGNTIYF.

The V and J genes are TRBV5-1 and TRBJ2-1, with D uncertain. Trimming took 0 bases from V and 3 from J, leaving 10 bases between them. CDR1 SGHRS and CDR2 YFSETQ come from the germline V gene. The CDR3 length is 15 residues. The CDR3 bases are TGCGCCAGCAGCTTGGAGGGTCAGCACTACAATGAGCAGTTCTTC. Its translation is CASSLEGQHYNEQFF.

The chain has TRBV30 and TRBJ2-3, with 8 nucleotides matching TRBD1. The length of the CDR3 is 15 residues. Germline values: CDR1 GTSNPN, CDR2 SVGIG (reference sequence). V lost 1 base to trimming and J lost 0 bases; unmatched junction nucleotides: 3. CDR3 region: CAWSEGQVSTDTQYF. CDR3 DNA sequence: TGTGCCTGGAGTGAGGGACAGGTTAGCACAGATACGCAGTATTTT.

The chain couples TRBV6-6 to TRBJ1-2; 9 positions agree with TRBD1. J gave up 7 bases and V 5 bases, and 5 bases lay outside the gene matches. The germline gives CDR1 MNHNY, CDR2 SVGAGI (reference sequence). This CDR3 has 13 residues. CDR3 sequence reads: CASSQQGAGGYTF. In DNA form, the CDR3 reads TGTGCCAGCAGTCAACAGGGGGCGGGTGGCTACACCTTC.

The chain uses TRBV19 and TRBJ1-2; D possibly corresponds to TRBD1 (5 bases). CDR1 and CDR2 from the germline V gene are LNHDA and SQIVND (reference sequence). The V and J ends lost 3 bases and 0 bases respectively, with 11 bases between them. There are 15 residues in the CDR3. CDR3 bases: TGTGCCAGTAGTATTGGGGACGCATCTAACTATGGCTACACCTTC. The encoded protein is CASSIGDASNYGYTF.

The chain recombines TRBV5-1 with TRBJ1-2, with D hard to call. This CDR3 has 15 amino acids. Trimming took 0 bases from V and 11 from J, leaving 20 bases between them. Germline values: CDR1 SGHRS, CDR2 YFSETQ. The CDR3 loop reads CASSLALEGTKGYTF. In DNA, the CDR3 is TGCGCCAGCAGCTTGGCCTTGGAGGGCACCAAAGGTTACACCTTC.

The J gene is TRBJ1-3, the V gene TRBV27, with D unresolved. Between the trimmed V and J ends, which lost 5 bases and 1 base, there was a span of 12 bases. The V gene's germline CDR1 is MNHEY and CDR2 SMNVEV (reference sequence). The length of the CDR3 is 15 residues. The CDR3 region is CASSPGVQSGNTIYF. CDR3 coding DNA: TGTGCCAGCAGTCCCGGGGTCCAGTCTGGAAACACCATATATTTT.

This clone was detected a few times. The chain uses TRBV5-1 and TRBJ1-1; tentative D call: TRBD1 (5 bases). The CDR3 has 15 amino acids. Germline CDR1 is SGHRS and CDR2 is YFSETQ. Deletions cut 2 bases from V and 1 base from J, with 12 bases between. The CDR3 region is CASSFFAGTNTEAFF. The CDR3 DNA reads as TGCGCCAGCAGCTTTTTCGCAGGGACGAACACTGAAGCTTTCTTT. Full variable domain (remainder filled in from reference TRBV5-1 and TRBJ1-1): KAGVTQTPRYLIKTRGQQVTLSCSPISGHRSVSWYQQTPGQGLQFLFEYFSETQRNKGNFPGRFSGRQFSNSRSEMNVSTLELGDSALYLCASSFFAGTNTEAFFGQGTRLTVV.

The chain has TRBV7-2 and TRBJ1-2; 7 bases agree with TRBD1. V lost 0 bases to trimming and J lost 8 bases; unmatched junction nucleotides: 3. Germline V gene lookup returns CDR1 SGHTA and CDR2 FQGNSA. The CDR3 extends over 13 amino acids. The CDR3 region is CASSLAGTDGYTF. In DNA, the CDR3 is TGTGCCAGCAGCTTAGCGGGGACAGACGGCTACACCTTC.

V and J are TRBV25-1 and TRBJ2-5; 8 positions agree with TRBD1. The CDR3 runs 15 residues. V lost 8 bases and J lost 5; bases outside the gene matches: 13. Germline V gives CDR1 MGHDK, CDR2 SYGVNS. Here the CDR3 reads CASAIGTGGWETQYF. DNA for the CDR3: TGTGCCAGCGCCATCGGAACAGGGGGTTGGGAGACCCAGTACTTC. The full variable domain, in which reference TRBV25-1 and TRBJ2-5 provide the parts outside the CDR3, is EADIYQTPRYLVIGTGKKITLECSQTMGHDKMYWYQQDPGMELHLIHYSYGVNSTEKGDLSSESTVSRIRTEHFPLTLESARPSHTSQYLCASAIGTGGWETQYFGPGTRLLVL.

Comment on this clone: Germline and junction disagree at one end, which may indicate a read error. The chain uses TRBV15 and TRBJ1-1, with D tentatively TRBD1 (5 bases). Germline V lookup: CDR1 LNHNV, CDR2 YYDKDF (reference sequence). The CDR3 has 16 amino acids. The CDR3 coding sequence is TGTGCCACCAGCAGAAAATCAGGGAATTTGAAACCTGACGCTTTCTTT. It codes for CATSRKSGNLKPDAFF. The variable domain in full, completed from reference TRBV15 and TRBJ1-1, reads DAMVIQNPRYQVTQFGKPVTLSCSQTLNHNVMYWYQQKSSQAPKLLFHYYDKDFNNEADTPDNFQSRRPNTSFCFLDIRSPGLGDTAMYLCATSRKSGNLKPDAFFGQGTRLTVV.

The rearrangement uses TRBV19 and TRBJ1-2; D is unresolved. The germline V gene has CDR1 LNHDA and CDR2 SQIVND (reference sequence). The CDR3 totals 15 residues. Deletions cut 3 bases from V and 7 bases from J, with 18 bases between. CDR3 sequence reads: CASSIAVATRTGYTF. The CDR3 DNA reads TGTGCCAGTAGTATTGCGGTTGCGACACGTACTGGCTACACCTTC.

The chain links TRBV10-3 to TRBJ2-3; D not certain. Trimming removed 4 bases from V and 0 bases from J, with 8 bases in between. This CDR3 has 14 amino acids. Germline CDR1 reads ENHRY; CDR2 reads SYGVKD. The CDR3 loop reads CAISGQTSTDTQYF. The CDR3 DNA reads as TGTGCCATCAGTGGTCAAACCAGCACAGATACGCAGTATTTT.

The chain recombines TRBV16 with TRBJ2-7; D might be TRBD1 (5 bases). V was clipped by 5 bases and J by 6 bases, with 11 bases between them. Germline V lookup: CDR1 KGHSY, CDR2 FQNENV. This CDR3 is 12 amino acids long. The CDR3 DNA is TGTGCCAGCAGCGCACAGGTCGGCGAGCAGTACTTC. This sequence encodes CASSAQVGEQYF.

The J gene is TRBJ2-5, the V gene TRBV5-1; TRBD1 matches at 7 bases. J gave up 1 base and V 7 bases, and 4 bases lay outside the gene matches. Germline lookup yields CDR1 SGHRS and CDR2 YFSETQ. CDR3 length: 13 residues. CDR3: CASYGDSQETQYF. CDR3 bases: TGCGCCAGCTATGGGGACAGCCAAGAGACCCAGTACTTC.

This clone was recorded once. This chain links TRBV5-8 with TRBJ1-5; D is perhaps TRBD1 (5 bases). V lost 0 bases, J lost 0 bases, and 10 bases lay in between. CDR1 SGHTS and CDR2 YDEGEE come from the germline V gene. This CDR3 region has 16 residues. CDR3 coding DNA: TGTGCCAGCAGCTTGGTCACAGGCTATAGCAATCAGCCCCAGCATTTT. Its protein product is CASSLVTGYSNQPQHF.

This clone appeared once. The rearrangement joins TRBV19 to TRBJ1-1; 8 bases are a match to TRBD1. This CDR3 is 16 amino acids long. J was trimmed by 6 bases and V by 7 bases; bases with no gene match: 16. In germline, CDR1 is LNHDA, CDR2 SQIVND (reference sequence). The CDR3 bases are TGTGCCAGTATAGGTGAGTTTGGGACAGGAATTTCTGAAGCTTTCTTT. Encoded protein: CASIGEFGTGISEAFF.